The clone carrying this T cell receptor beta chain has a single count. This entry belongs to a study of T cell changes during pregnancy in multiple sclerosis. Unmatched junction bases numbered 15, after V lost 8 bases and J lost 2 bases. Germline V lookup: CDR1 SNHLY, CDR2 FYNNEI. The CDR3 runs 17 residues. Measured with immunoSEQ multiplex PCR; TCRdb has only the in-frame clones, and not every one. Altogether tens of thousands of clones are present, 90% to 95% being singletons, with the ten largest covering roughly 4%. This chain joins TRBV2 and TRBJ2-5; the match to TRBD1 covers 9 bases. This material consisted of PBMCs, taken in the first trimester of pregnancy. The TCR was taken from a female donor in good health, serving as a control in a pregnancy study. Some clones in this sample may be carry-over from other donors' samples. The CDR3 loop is CASQYYRDRVLQETQYF. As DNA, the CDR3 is TGTGCCAGCCAATATTACCGGGACAGGGTCTTACAAGAGACCCAGTACTTC.